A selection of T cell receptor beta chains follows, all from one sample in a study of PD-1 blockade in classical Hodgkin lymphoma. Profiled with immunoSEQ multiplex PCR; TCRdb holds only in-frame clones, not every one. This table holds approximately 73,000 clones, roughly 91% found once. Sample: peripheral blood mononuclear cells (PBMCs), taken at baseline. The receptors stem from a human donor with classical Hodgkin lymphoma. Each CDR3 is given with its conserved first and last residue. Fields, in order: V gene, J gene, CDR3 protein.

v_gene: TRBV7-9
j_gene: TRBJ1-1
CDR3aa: CASSLQGIGNTEAFF

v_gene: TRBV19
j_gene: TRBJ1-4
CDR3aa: CASSIANFGLQNEKLFF

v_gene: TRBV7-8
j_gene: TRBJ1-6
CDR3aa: CASSLDSRVRVFCNSPLHF

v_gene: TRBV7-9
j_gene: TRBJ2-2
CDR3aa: CASSLGSGELFF

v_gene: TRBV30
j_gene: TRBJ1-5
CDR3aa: CAWSTGTPRQPQHF

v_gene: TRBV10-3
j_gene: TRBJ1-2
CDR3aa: CAISESGTRYGYTF

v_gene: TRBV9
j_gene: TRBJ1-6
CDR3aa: CASSPWRGRNNSPLHF

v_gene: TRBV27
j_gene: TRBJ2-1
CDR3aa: CASSWGQGISNEQFF

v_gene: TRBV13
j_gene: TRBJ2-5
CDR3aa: CASSPLYRGTQYF

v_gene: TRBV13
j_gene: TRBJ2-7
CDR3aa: CASSQGLPSYEQYF

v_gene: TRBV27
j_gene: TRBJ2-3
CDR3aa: CASSLLPDRWARTDTQYF

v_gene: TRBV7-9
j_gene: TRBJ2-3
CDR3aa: CASSAFAGGADTQYF

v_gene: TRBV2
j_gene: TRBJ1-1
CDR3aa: CASSLQVLNTEAFF

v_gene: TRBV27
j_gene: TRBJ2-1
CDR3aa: CASSGQWTGTSGNEQFF

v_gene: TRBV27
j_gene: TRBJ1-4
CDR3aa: CASSLTPLWGRITNEKLFF

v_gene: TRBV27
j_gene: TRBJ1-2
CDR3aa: CASSLGAGGSSGYTF

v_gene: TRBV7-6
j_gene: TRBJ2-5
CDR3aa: CASSLALVLGESQETQYF

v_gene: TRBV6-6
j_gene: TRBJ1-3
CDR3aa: CASSTHGRSGNTIYF

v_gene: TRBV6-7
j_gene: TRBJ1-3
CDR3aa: CASSYSSRFSGNTIYF

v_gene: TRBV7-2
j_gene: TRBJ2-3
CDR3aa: CASSLDSVEDTQYF

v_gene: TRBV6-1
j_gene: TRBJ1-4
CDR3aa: CASSEGLGRVEKLFF

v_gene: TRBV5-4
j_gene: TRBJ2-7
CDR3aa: CASSKEVWTTYEQYF

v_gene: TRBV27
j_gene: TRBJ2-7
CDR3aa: CASSGGGTYYEQYF

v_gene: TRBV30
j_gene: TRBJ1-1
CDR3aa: CAWSVKGFEAFF

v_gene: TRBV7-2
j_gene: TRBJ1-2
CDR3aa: CASSRGSGYGYTF

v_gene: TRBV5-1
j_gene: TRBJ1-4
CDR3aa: CASSLGQGRDEKLFF

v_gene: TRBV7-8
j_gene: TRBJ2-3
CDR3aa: CASSLILSTSTDTQYF

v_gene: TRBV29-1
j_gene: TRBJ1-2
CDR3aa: CSVGGGEGYGYTF

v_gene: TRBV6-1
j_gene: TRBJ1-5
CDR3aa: CASSESGGNQPQHF

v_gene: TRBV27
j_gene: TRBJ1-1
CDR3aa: CASSSGQGYISSTEAFF

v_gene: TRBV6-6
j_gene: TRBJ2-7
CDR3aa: CASSYSTGLSYEQYF

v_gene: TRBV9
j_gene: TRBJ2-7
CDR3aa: CASSPTRPGGEQYF